These T cell receptor beta chains were read from a single sample in a study of blood T cell repertoires in COVID-19. The assay was immunoSEQ multiplex PCR, and TCRdb's table has in-frame clones only and misses some. The sample consists of 120,000 to 150,000 clones, around four fifths of them appearing once. The specimen sequenced was peripheral blood. The origin of the receptors is a human donor in a cohort sampled during active COVID-19. The CDR3 runs from the conserved cysteine through the conserved F or W. A D gene is named only where the DNA matches it firmly. Only some rows state a clone size, as once, few, many or a class for expanded clones.

v_gene	j_gene	abundance	len	d_gene	CDR3nt	CDR3aa
TRBV6-5	TRBJ2-7	NA	14	TRBD1	TGTGCCAGCAGCCGGGACAGGGACTTCAACGAGCAGTACTTC	CASSRDRDFNEQYF
TRBV19	TRBJ2-1	NA	16	TRBD1	TGTGCCAGTAGCCCCACCGACCAGACAGGGGGTAATGAGCAGTTCTTC	CASSPTDQTGGNEQFF
TRBV7-9	TRBJ2-5	once	16	TRBD1	TGTGCCAGCAGCCTTCGACAGGGGTCGTACCAAGAGACCCAGTACTTC	CASSLRQGSYQETQYF
TRBV27	TRBJ2-5	NA	14	NA	TGTGCCAGCAGTTCTACAGGGGCGGGGGAGACCCAGTACTTC	CASSSTGAGETQYF
TRBV5-4	TRBJ2-7	NA	16	TRBD1	TGTGCCAGCAGCAACCCTACTAGGACAGGGACGTCCGAGCAGTACTTC	CASSNPTRTGTSEQYF
TRBV6-2/TRBV6-3	TRBJ2-5	NA	17	TRBD2	TGTGCCAGCAGTCACCCAAACGGACTAGCGGGGCAAGAGACCCAGTACTTC	CASSHPNGLAGQETQYF
TRBV6-5	TRBJ1-6	NA	15	NA	TGTGCCAGCAGTCGCCGGGACAAAGATAATTCACCCCTCCACTTT	CASSRRDKDNSPLHF
TRBV30	TRBJ2-6	NA	13	NA	TGTGCCTGGAGCTACTCTGGGGCCAACGTCCTGACTTTC	CAWSYSGANVLTF
TRBV4-1	TRBJ1-4	NA	13	NA	TGCGCCAGCAGCCAATGGCGGGAAGAAAAACTGTTTTTT	CASSQWREEKLFF
TRBV15	TRBJ2-3	NA	15	NA	TGTGCCACCAGCCGTTCTGGGGAGGTCGCAGATACGCAGTATTTT	CATSRSGEVADTQYF
TRBV6-1	TRBJ2-7	NA	13	NA	TGTGCCAGCAGTGACACTCTATCTCGGGAGCAGTACTTC	CASSDTLSREQYF
TRBV30	TRBJ2-5	NA	14	TRBD2	TGTGCCTGGAGGCCAGCGGGGGGGCGGGAGACCCAGTACTTC	CAWRPAGGRETQYF
TRBV4-2	TRBJ1-5	NA	15	NA	TGTGCCAGCAGCCAAGATGCAGGAACCAGGCAGCCCCAGCATTTT	CASSQDAGTRQPQHF
TRBV4-1	TRBJ2-2	NA	16	TRBD1	TGCGCCAGCAGCCGTACGGGACAGGCGAACACCGGGGAGCTGTTTTTT	CASSRTGQANTGELFF
TRBV7-2	TRBJ1-2	NA	14	NA	TGTGCCAGCAGCTTAGCTGGGCAGGGGAGCGGCTACACCTTC	CASSLAGQGSGYTF
TRBV3-1/TRBV3-2	TRBJ2-5	NA	14	NA	TGTGCCAGCAGCCAAGCGGGATCAACAGAGACCCAGTACTTC	CASSQAGSTETQYF
TRBV5-1	TRBJ2-5	NA	15	TRBD1	TGCGCCAGCAGCTTGAGGGACAGGGGGCGAGAGACCCAGTACTTC	CASSLRDRGRETQYF
TRBV19	TRBJ1-5	NA	15	NA	TGTGCCAGTAGCCCGCGGGGGTACTCCCATCAGCCCCAGCATTTT	CASSPRGYSHQPQHF
TRBV10-2	TRBJ1-1	once	14	NA	TGCGCCAGCAGTGGGATAGCGGGGCGAACTGAAGCTTTCTTT	CASSGIAGRTEAFF
TRBV7-8	TRBJ2-7	NA	16	TRBD1	TGTGCCAGCAGCTTAGCGATGGGGACAGGGGGGGTCGAGCAGTACTTC	CASSLAMGTGGVEQYF
TRBV6-2/TRBV6-3	TRBJ1-4	NA	11	NA	TGTGCCAGCAGCGAGTATGAAAAACTGTTTTTT	CASSEYEKLFF
TRBV3-1/TRBV3-2	TRBJ1-2	NA	15	NA	TGTGCCAGCAGCCCTGGGTCAGGGTCTAACTATGGCTACACCTTC	CASSPGSGSNYGYTF
TRBV7-3	TRBJ2-3	NA	15	TRBD1	TGTGCCAGCAGCTTAAACGGTCAGGGGGCGGTTACGCAGTATTTT	CASSLNGQGAVTQYF
TRBV19	TRBJ2-7	NA	15	TRBD2	TGTGCCAGTAGTACGCTAGCGGGGGGTTCTTACGAGCAGTACTTC	CASSTLAGGSYEQYF